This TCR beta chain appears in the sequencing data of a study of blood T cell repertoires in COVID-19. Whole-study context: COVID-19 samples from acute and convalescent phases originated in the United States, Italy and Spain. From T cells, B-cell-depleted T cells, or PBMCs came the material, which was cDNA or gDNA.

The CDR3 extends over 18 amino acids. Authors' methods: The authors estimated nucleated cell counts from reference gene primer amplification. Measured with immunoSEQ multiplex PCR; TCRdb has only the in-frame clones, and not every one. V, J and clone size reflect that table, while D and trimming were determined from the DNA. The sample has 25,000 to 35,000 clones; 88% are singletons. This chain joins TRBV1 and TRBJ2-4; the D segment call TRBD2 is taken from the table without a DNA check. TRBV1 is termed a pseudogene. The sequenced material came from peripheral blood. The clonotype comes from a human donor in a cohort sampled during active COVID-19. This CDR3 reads CTSSQPSGPYRAKNIQYF. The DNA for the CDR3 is TGCACCAGCAGCCAACCTAGCGGGCCTTATAGGGCCAAAAACATTCAGTACTTC.